This TCR beta chain was sequenced for a study of shared clonotypes between healthy human individuals. At deep level, the assay was performed. Some clones are missing from TCRdb's copy, which holds only in-frame ones; the method was immunoSEQ multiplex PCR. This sample carries 470,000 or so clones, 70% to 80% of them seen once, and the ten largest clones take 12%. Sequenced input: PBMCs. The TCR originated in a woman aged 40 to 50 in good health. Some clones in this sample may be carry-over from other donors' samples.

CDR3 residues: CASSHDGENEKLFF. The CDR3 coding sequence is TGCGCCAGCAGTCACGATGGGGAAAATGAAAAACTGTTTTTT. The rearrangement uses TRBV23-1 and TRBJ1-4; the D is unclear. TRBV23-1 is labeled an ORF, and its function is uncertain. The CDR3 sequence is 14 residues long. V was pared by 3 bases and J by 5 bases, with 10 bases between.